These T cell receptor beta chains were read from a single sample in a study of CD8 T cells in Susac syndrome. TCRdb reprocessed the immunoSEQ multiplex PCR reads via MiXCR and lists one record per CDR3 protein. The sample records more than 65,000 distinct CDR3 sequences, 94% being singletons. What was sequenced was CD8+ T cells from PBMCs. The receptors come from a human donor with multiple sclerosis. Both conserved end residues are part of each CDR3. A D gene is named only where the DNA matches it firmly. Clone size is given for some rows only: seen once, a few or many times, or a class if the clone is expanded.

V: TRBV3-1; size: .; J: TRBJ2-1; D: .; DNA: TGTGCCAGCAGCCATGAGAACCACCAGGGGAATGAGCAGTTCTTC; CDR3: CASSHENHQGNEQFF
V: TRBV28; size: .; J: TRBJ2-2; D: .; DNA: TGTGCCAGCAGTGAACCCCAGGTGGGGGCGCGAACCGGGGAGCTGTTTTTT; CDR3: CASSEPQVGARTGELFF
V: TRBV6-2/TRBV6-3; size: .; J: TRBJ2-1; D: .; DNA: TGTGCCAGCCTAGAGCTGGGGCCAAATGAGCAGTTCTTC; CDR3: CASLELGPNEQFF
V: TRBV7-9; size: .; J: TRBJ2-2; D: TRBD1; DNA: TGTGCCAGCAGCTCGAGACCGGGACAGGGGACCGGGGAGCTGTTTTTT; CDR3: CASSSRPGQGTGELFF
V: TRBV30; size: .; J: TRBJ1-6; D: .; DNA: TGTGCCTGGGACTACGACAGTTATAATTCACCCCTCCACTTT; CDR3: CAWDYDSYNSPLHF
V: TRBV20-1; size: .; J: TRBJ2-1; D: TRBD2; DNA: TGCAGTGCTAGAGAGGGACTAGCGGATGAGCAGTTCTTC; CDR3: CSAREGLADEQFF
V: TRBV18; size: .; J: TRBJ2-7; D: .; DNA: TGTGCCAGCTCACCACCGGGCGCCTACGAGCAGTACTTC; CDR3: CASSPPGAYEQYF
V: TRBV29-1; size: .; J: TRBJ1-2; D: .; DNA: TGCAGCGTTGAAGGCTTGGAGAAGGGCTACACCTTC; CDR3: CSVEGLEKGYTF
V: TRBV7-2; size: .; J: TRBJ1-2; D: .; DNA: TGTGCCAGCAGCCCCGGGACCCTAGCTAACTATGGCTACACCTTC; CDR3: CASSPGTLANYGYTF
V: TRBV29-1; size: .; J: TRBJ2-1; D: TRBD2; DNA: TGCAGCGTTGAAATAGGACTAGCGGGAGAGTTGTTATACAATGAGCAGTTCTTC; CDR3: CSVEIGLAGELLYNEQFF
V: TRBV23-1; size: once; J: TRBJ1-2; D: .; DNA: TGCGCCAGCAGTCAATCGGGGTTTACTGTTTACTATGGCTACACCTTC; CDR3: CASSQSGFTVYYGYTF
V: TRBV7-4; size: .; J: TRBJ2-3; D: TRBD2; DNA: TGTGCCAGCAATCTATGGGCGGGAGGGACAGATACGCAGTATTTT; CDR3: CASNLWAGGTDTQYF
V: TRBV28; size: few; J: TRBJ2-3; D: TRBD1; DNA: TGTGCCAGCAGCGGACAGGGGAATACAGATACGCAGTATTTT; CDR3: CASSGQGNTDTQYF
V: TRBV19; size: .; J: TRBJ2-1; D: .; DNA: TGTGCCAGTAGTATCGGGAGCTCCTACAATGAGCAGTTCTTC; CDR3: CASSIGSSYNEQFF
V: TRBV29-1; size: .; J: TRBJ2-1; D: TRBD2; DNA: TGCAGCGTTGTTACTAGCGGGAGTGGGAGCTCCTACAATGAGCAGTTCTTC; CDR3: CSVVTSGSGSSYNEQFF
V: TRBV3-1; size: .; J: TRBJ2-7; D: .; DNA: TGTGCCAGCAGCCAAGGTGTAGAGGGTACCTACGAGCAGTACTTC; CDR3: CASSQGVEGTYEQYF
V: TRBV12-3/TRBV12-4; size: .; J: TRBJ1-2; D: TRBD1; DNA: TGTGCCAGCAGTGATGAGGGACAGGGACGTGGCTACACCTTC; CDR3: CASSDEGQGRGYTF
V: TRBV12-3/TRBV12-4; size: .; J: TRBJ2-5; D: .; DNA: TGTGCCAGCAGTCGAACCCCCAGGGGGGTCGAGACCCAGTACTTC; CDR3: CASSRTPRGVETQYF
V: TRBV12-3/TRBV12-4; size: .; J: TRBJ2-3; D: .; DNA: TGTGCCAGCAGTTTATGGGGGCCCACAGATACGCAGTATTTT; CDR3: CASSLWGPTDTQYF
V: TRBV4-2; size: .; J: TRBJ1-1; D: .; DNA: TGTGCCAGCAGCCAATCGACAGGAGTCGGCACTGAAGCTTTCTTT; CDR3: CASSQSTGVGTEAFF
V: TRBV7-9; size: .; J: TRBJ1-5; D: .; DNA: TGTGCCAGCAGCTTAGGGGTCGCGGGGAATCAGCCCCAGCATTTT; CDR3: CASSLGVAGNQPQHF
V: TRBV7-9; size: once; J: TRBJ2-1; D: TRBD2; DNA: TGTGCCAGCGGAATAGCGGGTTACAATGAGCAGTTCTTC; CDR3: CASGIAGYNEQFF
V: TRBV20-1; size: .; J: TRBJ2-7; D: .; DNA: TGCAGTGCCCTTGGGGGCCTACCCTACGAGCAGTACTTC; CDR3: CSALGGLPYEQYF
V: TRBV30; size: .; J: TRBJ1-1; D: .; DNA: TGTGCCTGGACCAGGGTGGACGGCTCTGAAGCTTTCTTT; CDR3: CAWTRVDGSEAFF
V: TRBV14; size: .; J: TRBJ2-7; D: .; DNA: TGTGCCAGCAGCCTTACCGGGAATTCCTACGAGCAGTACTTC; CDR3: CASSLTGNSYEQYF
V: TRBV6-5; size: once; J: TRBJ2-2; D: TRBD1; DNA: TGTGCCAGCAGTTACTCGAAACAGGGGAGCACCGGGGAGCTGTTTTTT; CDR3: CASSYSKQGSTGELFF
V: TRBV28; size: .; J: TRBJ2-5; D: .; DNA: TGTGCCAGCAGTTTAGGATGGGGGGGACAGCAAGAGACCCAGTACTTC; CDR3: CASSLGWGGQQETQYF
V: TRBV29-1; size: few; J: TRBJ2-7; D: TRBD2; DNA: TGCAGCGTCCAGCCGGGACTAGCGGGAGCCCACGAGCAGTACTTC; CDR3: CSVQPGLAGAHEQYF
V: TRBV24-1; size: .; J: TRBJ2-5; D: .; DNA: TGTGCCACCAGAAAAGGACAGACCCAGTACTTC; CDR3: CATRKGQTQYF
V: TRBV27; size: .; J: TRBJ1-1; D: .; DNA: TGTGCCAGCAGTACCATAGGGTTTTCTGAAGCTTTCTTT; CDR3: CASSTIGFSEAFF
V: TRBV27; size: .; J: TRBJ2-1; D: TRBD2; DNA: TGTGCCAGCACGACTAGCGGGGGGTACAATGAGCAGTTCTTC; CDR3: CASTTSGGYNEQFF
V: TRBV5-1; size: .; J: TRBJ2-7; D: .; DNA: TGCGCCAGCAGCTTGGGGGCGGCAGGTACCTACGAGCAGTACTTC; CDR3: CASSLGAAGTYEQYF
V: TRBV7-2; size: .; J: TRBJ2-1; D: .; DNA: TGTGCCAGCAGCTTAGAGACGGGACTTTACAATGAGCAGTTCTTC; CDR3: CASSLETGLYNEQFF
V: TRBV27; size: .; J: TRBJ1-5; D: TRBD1; DNA: TGTGCCAGCATCCGCGACAGGGAGGCCCAGCATTTT; CDR3: CASIRDREAQHF
V: TRBV7-9; size: .; J: TRBJ2-7; D: .; DNA: TGTGCCAGCAGCCCAACGGACACCTACGAGCAGTACTTC; CDR3: CASSPTDTYEQYF
V: TRBV7-9; size: .; J: TRBJ1-2; D: .; DNA: TGTGCCAGCAGCTTAGGGGACGCCTGGGGCTACACCTTC; CDR3: CASSLGDAWGYTF
V: TRBV9; size: .; J: TRBJ1-2; D: .; DNA: TGTGCCAGCAGTTCTTCTTATGGCTACACCTTC; CDR3: CASSSSYGYTF
V: TRBV7-9; size: once; J: TRBJ2-7; D: .; DNA: TGTGCCAGCAGCTTAGCCAGCAGGTACGAGCAGTACTTC; CDR3: CASSLASRYEQYF
V: TRBV6-2/TRBV6-3; size: .; J: TRBJ2-5; D: .; DNA: TGTGCCAGCAGTTACTCGATACGAGGGGCCCTGGGGGAGACCCAGTACTTC; CDR3: CASSYSIRGALGETQYF
V: TRBV7-9; size: few; J: TRBJ2-7; D: TRBD1; DNA: TGTGCCAGCAGCCAAACAGGGGCCTACGAGCAGTACTTC; CDR3: CASSQTGAYEQYF